Given below is one T cell receptor (beta chain) in context. As yet, its antigen is unknown. The data are from a study of cytomegalovirus exposure and HLA in healthy donors. The study's findings and limits: Per published reports, the classifier diagnosed cytomegalovirus status with high specificity and sensitivity. Cytomegalovirus association was listed for 164 TCR beta chains.

TCRdb keeps only in-frame clones here, not all; method: immunoSEQ multiplex PCR. The sample has more than 55,000 clones, about nine tenths seen once; the top ten hold approximately 3%. CDR3 length: 17 residues. From germline, CDR1 is ENHRY and CDR2 SYGVKD. Trimming pared 3 bases from V and 1 base from J, leaving 17 bases between. This clonotype was obtained from a man aged 18 to 30 in good health and CMV-seronegative. Sequenced sample: PBMCs. The chain links TRBV10-3 to TRBJ2-3, with D perhaps matching TRBD2 (7 bases). The CDR3 protein is CAISDREAGHRTDTQYF. The CDR3 bases are TGTGCCATCAGTGACCGCGAAGCGGGACACCGCACAGATACGCAGTATTTT.